This TCR beta chain derives from a study of blood T cell repertoires in COVID-19. Study background: There were acute and convalescent COVID-19 samples, and they came from the United States, Italy and Spain. T cells, B-cell-depleted T cells, or PBMCs provided the cDNA or gDNA that served as material.

Using immunoSEQ multiplex PCR, the repertoire was profiled, and TCRdb retains in-frame clones only, with some absent. The repertoire consists of more than 300,000 clones, with 80% to 90% occurring once and the leading ten covering over 9.5%. J was trimmed by 0 bases and V by 7 bases; bases with no gene match: 4. The V gene's germline CDR1 is LNHDA and CDR2 SQIVND (reference sequence). The CDR3 sequence is 15 residues long. The TCR was taken from a woman in her 30s with COVID-19, enrolled during active disease. The specimen was peripheral blood. V usage is TRBV19 and J usage is TRBJ1-4; 8 bases fit TRBD1. CDR3 nucleotides: TGTGCCAGTACGGGACAGGCGACAACTAATGAAAAACTGTTTTTT. This gives the protein CASTGQATTNEKLFF.